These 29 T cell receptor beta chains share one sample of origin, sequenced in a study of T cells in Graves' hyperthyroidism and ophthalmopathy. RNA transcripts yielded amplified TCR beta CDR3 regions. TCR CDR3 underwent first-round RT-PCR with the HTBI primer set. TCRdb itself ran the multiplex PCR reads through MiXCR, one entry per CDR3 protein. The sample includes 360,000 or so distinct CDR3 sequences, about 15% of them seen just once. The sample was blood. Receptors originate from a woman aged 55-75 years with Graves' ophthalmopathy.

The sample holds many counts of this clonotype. As DNA, the CDR3 is TGCAGTGCTAGCGGCAGGAGAGAGACCCAGTACTTC. This translates into CSASGRRETQYF. The chain carries TRBV20-1 and TRBJ2-5; D is undetermined. The CDR3 is 12 amino acids. Germline V CDR1 and CDR2: DFQATT, SNEGSKA (reference sequence). V was cut by 3 bases and J by 4 bases, with 9 bases left in between.

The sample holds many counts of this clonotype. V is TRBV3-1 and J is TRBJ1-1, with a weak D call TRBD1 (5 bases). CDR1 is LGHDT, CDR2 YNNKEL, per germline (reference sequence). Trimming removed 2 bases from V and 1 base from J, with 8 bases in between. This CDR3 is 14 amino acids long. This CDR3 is CASSQLGQNTEAFF. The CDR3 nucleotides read TGTGCCAGCAGCCAACTAGGACAGAACACTGAAGCTTTCTTT. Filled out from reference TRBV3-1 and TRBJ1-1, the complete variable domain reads DTAVSQTPKYLVTQMGNDKSIKCEQNLGHDTMYWYKQDSKKFLKIMFSYNNKELIINETVPNRFSPKSPDKAHLNLHINSLELGDSAVYFCASSQLGQNTEAFFGQGTRLTVV.

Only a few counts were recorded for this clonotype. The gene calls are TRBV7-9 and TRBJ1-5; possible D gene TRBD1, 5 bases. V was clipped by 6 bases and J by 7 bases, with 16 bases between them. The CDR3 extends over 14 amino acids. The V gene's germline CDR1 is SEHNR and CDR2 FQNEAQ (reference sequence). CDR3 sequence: CASSPGGFQQPQHF. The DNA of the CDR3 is TGTGCCAGCAGTCCTGGGGGGTTTCAGCAGCCCCAGCATTTT.

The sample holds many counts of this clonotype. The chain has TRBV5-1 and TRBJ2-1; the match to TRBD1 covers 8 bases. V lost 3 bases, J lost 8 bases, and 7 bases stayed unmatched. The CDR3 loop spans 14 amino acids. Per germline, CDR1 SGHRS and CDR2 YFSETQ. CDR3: CASSSDRETDEQFF. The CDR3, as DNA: TGCGCCAGCAGCTCGGACAGGGAGACCGATGAGCAGTTCTTC.

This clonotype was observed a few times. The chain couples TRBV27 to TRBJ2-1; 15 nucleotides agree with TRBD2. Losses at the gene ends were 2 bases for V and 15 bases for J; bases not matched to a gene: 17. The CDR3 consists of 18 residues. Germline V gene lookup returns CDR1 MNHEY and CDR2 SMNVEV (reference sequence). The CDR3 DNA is TGTGCCAGCAGTTTAGGACTAGCGGGAGGGCCGGAAAGGAGCCCACCGTTCTTC. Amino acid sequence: CASSLGLAGGPERSPPFF.

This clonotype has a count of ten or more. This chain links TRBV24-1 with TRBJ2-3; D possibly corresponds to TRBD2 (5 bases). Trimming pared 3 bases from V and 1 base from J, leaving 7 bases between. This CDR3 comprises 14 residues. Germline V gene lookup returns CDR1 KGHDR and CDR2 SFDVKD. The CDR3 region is CATSDSGRTDTQYF. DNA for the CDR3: TGTGCCACCAGTGATAGCGGCCGCACAGATACGCAGTATTTT.

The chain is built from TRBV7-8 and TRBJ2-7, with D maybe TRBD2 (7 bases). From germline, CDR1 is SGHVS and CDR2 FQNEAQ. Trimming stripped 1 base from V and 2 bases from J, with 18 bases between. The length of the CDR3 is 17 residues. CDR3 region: CASSLVWGGGTAYEQYF. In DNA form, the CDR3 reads TGTGCCAGCAGCTTAGTATGGGGGGGCGGTACCGCCTACGAGCAGTACTTC.

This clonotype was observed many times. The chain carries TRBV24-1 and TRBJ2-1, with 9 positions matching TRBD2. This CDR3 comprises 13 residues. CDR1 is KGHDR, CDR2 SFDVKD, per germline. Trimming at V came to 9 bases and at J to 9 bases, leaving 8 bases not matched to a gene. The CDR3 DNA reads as TGTGCCACCTGCGCGGGAGGGTATAGTGAGCAGTTCTTC. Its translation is CATCAGGYSEQFF.

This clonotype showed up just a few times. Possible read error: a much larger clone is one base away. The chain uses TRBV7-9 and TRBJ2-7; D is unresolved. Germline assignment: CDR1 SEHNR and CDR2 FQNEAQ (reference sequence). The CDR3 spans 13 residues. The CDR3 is CACSLVSLHEQYF. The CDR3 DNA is TGTGCCTGCAGCTTAGTTTCCCTCCACGAGCAGTACTTC.

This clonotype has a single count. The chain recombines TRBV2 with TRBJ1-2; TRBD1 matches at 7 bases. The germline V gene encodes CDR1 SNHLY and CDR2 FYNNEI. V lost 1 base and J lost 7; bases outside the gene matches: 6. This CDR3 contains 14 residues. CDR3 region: CASSEDRGGRGYTF. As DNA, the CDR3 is TGTGCCAGCAGTGAAGACAGGGGCGGCCGTGGCTACACCTTC.

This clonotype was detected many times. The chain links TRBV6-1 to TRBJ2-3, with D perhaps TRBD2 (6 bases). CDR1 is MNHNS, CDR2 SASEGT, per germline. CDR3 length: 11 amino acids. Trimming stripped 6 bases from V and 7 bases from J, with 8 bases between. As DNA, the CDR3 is TGTGCCAGCAGCGGGAGTAATACGCAGTATTTT. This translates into CASSGSNTQYF.

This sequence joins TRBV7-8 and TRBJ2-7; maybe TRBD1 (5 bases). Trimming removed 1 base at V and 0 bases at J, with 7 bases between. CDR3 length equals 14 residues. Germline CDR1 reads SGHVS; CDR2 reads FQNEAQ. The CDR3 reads CASSLGQYSYEQYF. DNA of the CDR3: TGTGCCAGCAGCTTAGGACAGTACTCCTACGAGCAGTACTTC. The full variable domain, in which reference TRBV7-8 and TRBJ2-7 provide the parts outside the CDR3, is GAGVSQSPRYKVAKRGQDVALRCDPISGHVSLFWYQQALGQGPEFLTYFQNEAQLDKSGLPSDRFFAERPEGSVSTLKIQRTQQEDSAVYLCASSLGQYSYEQYFGPGTRLTVT.

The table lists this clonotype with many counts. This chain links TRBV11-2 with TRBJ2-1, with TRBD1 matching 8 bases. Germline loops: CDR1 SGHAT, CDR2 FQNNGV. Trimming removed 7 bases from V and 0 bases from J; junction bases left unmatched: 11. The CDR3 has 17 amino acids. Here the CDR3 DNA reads TGTGCCAGCACCCCTGGACAGGGTAGGTCCTCCTACAATGAGCAGTTCTTC. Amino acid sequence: CASTPGQGRSSYNEQFF. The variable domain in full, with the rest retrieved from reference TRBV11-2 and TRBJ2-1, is EAGVAQSPRYKIIEKRQSVAFWCNPISGHATLYWYQQILGQGPKLLIQFQNNGVVDDSQLPKDRFSAERLKGVDSTLKIQPAKLEDSAVYLCASTPGQGRSSYNEQFFGPGTRLTVL.

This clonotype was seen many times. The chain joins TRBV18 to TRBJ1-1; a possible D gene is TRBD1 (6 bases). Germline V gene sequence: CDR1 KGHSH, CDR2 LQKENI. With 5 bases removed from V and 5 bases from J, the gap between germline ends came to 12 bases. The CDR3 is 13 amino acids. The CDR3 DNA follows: TGTGCCAGCTCAGGAACAGGGCAGACTGAAGCTTTCTTT. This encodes CASSGTGQTEAFF. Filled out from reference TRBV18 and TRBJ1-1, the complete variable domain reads NAGVMQNPRHLVRRRGQEARLRCSPMKGHSHVYWYRQLPEEGLKFMVYLQKENIIDESGMPKERFSAEFPKEGPSILRIQQVVRGDSAAYFCASSGTGQTEAFFGQGTRLTVV.

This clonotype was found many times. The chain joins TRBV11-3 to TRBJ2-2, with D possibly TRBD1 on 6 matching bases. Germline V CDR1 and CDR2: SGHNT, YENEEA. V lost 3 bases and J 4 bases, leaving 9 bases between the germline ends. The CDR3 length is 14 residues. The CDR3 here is CASSFARGTGELFF. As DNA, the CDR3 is TGTGCCAGCAGCTTCGCCAGGGGCACCGGGGAGCTGTTTTTT.

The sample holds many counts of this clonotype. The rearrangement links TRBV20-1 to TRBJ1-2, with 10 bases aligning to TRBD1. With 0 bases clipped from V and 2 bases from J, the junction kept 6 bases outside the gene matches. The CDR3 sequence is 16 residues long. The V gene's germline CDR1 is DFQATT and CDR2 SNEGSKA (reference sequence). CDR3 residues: CSARDQGQGTNYGYTF. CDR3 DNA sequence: TGCAGTGCTAGAGATCAGGGACAGGGGACAAACTATGGCTACACCTTC.

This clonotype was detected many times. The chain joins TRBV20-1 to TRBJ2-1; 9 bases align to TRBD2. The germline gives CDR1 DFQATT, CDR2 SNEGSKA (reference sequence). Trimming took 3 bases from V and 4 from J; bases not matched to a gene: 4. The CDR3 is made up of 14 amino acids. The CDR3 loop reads CSASDLAGYNEQFF. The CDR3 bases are TGCAGTGCTAGTGACCTAGCGGGGTACAATGAGCAGTTCTTC.

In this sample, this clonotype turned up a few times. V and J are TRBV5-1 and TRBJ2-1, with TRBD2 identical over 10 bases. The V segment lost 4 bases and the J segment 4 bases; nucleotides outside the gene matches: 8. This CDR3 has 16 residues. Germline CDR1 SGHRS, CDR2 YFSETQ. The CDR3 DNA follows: TGCGCCAGCAGCATGGTTAGCGGGAGGATTTACAATGAGCAGTTCTTC. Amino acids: CASSMVSGRIYNEQFF.

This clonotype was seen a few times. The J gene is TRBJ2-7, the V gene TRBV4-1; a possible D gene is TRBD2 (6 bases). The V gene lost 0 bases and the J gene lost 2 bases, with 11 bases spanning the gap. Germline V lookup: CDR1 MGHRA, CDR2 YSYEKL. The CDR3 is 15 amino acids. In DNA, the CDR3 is TGCGCCAGCAGCCAAGATAAACGGGAGCCCTACGAGCAGTACTTC. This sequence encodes CASSQDKREPYEQYF.

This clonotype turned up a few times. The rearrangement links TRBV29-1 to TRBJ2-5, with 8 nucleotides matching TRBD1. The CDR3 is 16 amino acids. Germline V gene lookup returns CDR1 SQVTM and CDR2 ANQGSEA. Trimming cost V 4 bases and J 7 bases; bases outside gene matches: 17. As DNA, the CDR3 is TGCAGCGTTGTAAAGGGGCAGGGGGCTTCCTTGGGGACCCAGTACTTC. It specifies CSVVKGQGASLGTQYF.

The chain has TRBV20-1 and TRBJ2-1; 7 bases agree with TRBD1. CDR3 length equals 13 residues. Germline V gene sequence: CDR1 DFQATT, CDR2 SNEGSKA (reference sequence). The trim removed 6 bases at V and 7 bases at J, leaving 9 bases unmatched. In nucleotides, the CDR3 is TGCAGTGCCAAGGGGGCCCTCTCGAATGAGCAGTTCTTC. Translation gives CSAKGALSNEQFF.

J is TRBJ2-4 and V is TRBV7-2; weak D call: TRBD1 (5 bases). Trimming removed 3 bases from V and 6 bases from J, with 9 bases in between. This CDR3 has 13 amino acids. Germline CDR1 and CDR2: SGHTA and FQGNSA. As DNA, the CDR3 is TGTGCCAGCAGCTTGGGGCTCAGAAACATTCAGTACTTC. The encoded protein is CASSLGLRNIQYF. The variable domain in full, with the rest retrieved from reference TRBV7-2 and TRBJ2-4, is GAGVSQSPSNKVTEKGKDVELRCDPISGHTALYWYRQSLGQGLEFLIYFQGNSAPDKSGLPSDRFSAERTGGSVSTLTIQRTQQEDSAVYLCASSLGLRNIQYFGAGTRLSVL.

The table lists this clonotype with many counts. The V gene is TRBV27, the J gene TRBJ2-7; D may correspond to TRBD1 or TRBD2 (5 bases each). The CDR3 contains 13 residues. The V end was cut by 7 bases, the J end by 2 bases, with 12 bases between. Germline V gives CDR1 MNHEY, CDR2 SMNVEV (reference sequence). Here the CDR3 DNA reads TGTGCCAGCACCCAGAGGGGACCCTACGAGCAGTACTTC. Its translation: CASTQRGPYEQYF.

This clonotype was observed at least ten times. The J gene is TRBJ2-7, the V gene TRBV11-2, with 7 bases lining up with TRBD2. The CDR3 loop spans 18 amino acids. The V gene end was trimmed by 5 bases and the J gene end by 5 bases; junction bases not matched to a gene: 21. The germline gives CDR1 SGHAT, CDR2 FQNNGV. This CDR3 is CASSPHLRGRAVENEQYF. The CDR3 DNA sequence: TGTGCCAGCAGCCCTCACCTTCGAGGGAGGGCCGTTGAGAACGAGCAGTACTTC.

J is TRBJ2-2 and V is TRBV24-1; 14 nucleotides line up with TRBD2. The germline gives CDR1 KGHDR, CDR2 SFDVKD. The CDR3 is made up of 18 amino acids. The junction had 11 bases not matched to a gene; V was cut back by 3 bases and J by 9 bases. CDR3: CATSDPPGTSGSRRELFF. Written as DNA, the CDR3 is TGTGCCACCAGTGATCCTCCCGGGACTAGCGGGAGTAGGAGGGAGCTGTTTTTT.

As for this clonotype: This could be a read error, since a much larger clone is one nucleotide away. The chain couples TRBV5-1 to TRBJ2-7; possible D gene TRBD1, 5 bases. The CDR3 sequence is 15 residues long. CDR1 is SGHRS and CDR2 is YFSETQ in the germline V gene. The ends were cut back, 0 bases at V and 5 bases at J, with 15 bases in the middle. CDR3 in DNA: TGCGCCAGCAGCTTGGGGGGCAGTTTCGGCCACGAGCAGTACTTC. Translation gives CASSLGGSFGHEQYF.

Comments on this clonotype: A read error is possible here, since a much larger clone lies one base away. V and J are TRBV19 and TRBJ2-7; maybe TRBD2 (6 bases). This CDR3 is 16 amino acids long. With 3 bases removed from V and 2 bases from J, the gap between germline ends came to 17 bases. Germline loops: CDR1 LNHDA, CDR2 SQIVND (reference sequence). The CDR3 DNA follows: TGTGCCAGTAGTATCGAGGTTAGCGGTACTACCTACGAGCAGTACTTC. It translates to CASSIEVSGTTYEQYF.

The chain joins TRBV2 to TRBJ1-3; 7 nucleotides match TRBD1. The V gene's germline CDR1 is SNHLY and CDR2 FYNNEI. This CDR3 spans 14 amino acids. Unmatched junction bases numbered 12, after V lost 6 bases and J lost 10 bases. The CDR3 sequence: CASSKLQGLETIYF. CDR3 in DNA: TGTGCCAGCAGCAAACTACAGGGGTTAGAGACCATATATTTT. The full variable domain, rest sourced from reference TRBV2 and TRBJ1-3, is EPEVTQTPSHQVTQMGQEVILRCVPISNHLYFYWYRQILGQKVEFLVSFYNNEISEKSEIFDDQFSVERPDGSNFTLKIRSTKLEDSAMYFCASSKLQGLETIYFGEGSWLTVV.

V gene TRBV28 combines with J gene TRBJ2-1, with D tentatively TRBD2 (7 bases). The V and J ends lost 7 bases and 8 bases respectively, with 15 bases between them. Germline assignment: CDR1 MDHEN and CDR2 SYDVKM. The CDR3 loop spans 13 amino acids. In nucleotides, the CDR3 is TGTGCCAGCAAAGGACGGGGGGCGTATGAGCAGTTCTTC. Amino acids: CASKGRGAYEQFF.